This TCR beta chain was recorded in a study of T-cell memory formation after mild COVID-19. At the level of the study: TCR clusters showed largely donor specificity. Findings of the study overall: Memory cells collected pre-infection included some clones that later responded, suggesting cross-reactive memory joined. Clones that shrank (day 15 to 85) were balanced CD4/CD8, whereas later expanders leaned CD4+. Most CD4+ clones that shrank were in CM and EM, while CD8+ ones turned up in EMRA.

V gave up 0 bases and J gave up 4 bases, with 9 bases separating them. The CDR3 is 15 amino acids. The germline gives CDR1 MNHEY, CDR2 SMNVEV (reference sequence). Ten or more counts support this clonotype. The antigen is undetermined. One entry per CDR3 protein, called by TCRdb with MiXCR from the 5' RACE reads. The repertoire includes 40,000 to 60,000 distinct CDR3 sequences, about 12% of them detected once, and roughly 22% sits in the top ten. V gene TRBV27 combines with J gene TRBJ2-2; D remains unclear. What was sequenced was PBMCs or a T cell subset sorted from them (not recorded which). This clonotype was sampled from a man aged 18 to 30 who had mild COVID-19 (a few samples of this study predate the infection). Cell type and time point are not known. The chain's CDR3 is CASSLSHPRTGELFF. In nucleotides, the CDR3 is TGTGCCAGCAGTTTATCGCATCCTCGCACCGGGGAGCTGTTTTTT.